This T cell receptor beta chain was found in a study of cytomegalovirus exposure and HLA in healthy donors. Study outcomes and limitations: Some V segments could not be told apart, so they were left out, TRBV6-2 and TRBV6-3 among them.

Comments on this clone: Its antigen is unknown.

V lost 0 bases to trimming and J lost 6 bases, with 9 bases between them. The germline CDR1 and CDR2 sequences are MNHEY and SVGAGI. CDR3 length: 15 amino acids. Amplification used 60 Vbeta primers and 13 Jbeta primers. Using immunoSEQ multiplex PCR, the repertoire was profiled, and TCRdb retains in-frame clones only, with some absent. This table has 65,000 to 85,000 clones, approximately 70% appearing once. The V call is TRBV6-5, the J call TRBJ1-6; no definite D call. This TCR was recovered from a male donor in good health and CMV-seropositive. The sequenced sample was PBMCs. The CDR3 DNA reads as TGTGCCAGCAGTTACTCGTACAGCCTTAATTCACCCCTCCACTTT. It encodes CASSYSYSLNSPLHF.